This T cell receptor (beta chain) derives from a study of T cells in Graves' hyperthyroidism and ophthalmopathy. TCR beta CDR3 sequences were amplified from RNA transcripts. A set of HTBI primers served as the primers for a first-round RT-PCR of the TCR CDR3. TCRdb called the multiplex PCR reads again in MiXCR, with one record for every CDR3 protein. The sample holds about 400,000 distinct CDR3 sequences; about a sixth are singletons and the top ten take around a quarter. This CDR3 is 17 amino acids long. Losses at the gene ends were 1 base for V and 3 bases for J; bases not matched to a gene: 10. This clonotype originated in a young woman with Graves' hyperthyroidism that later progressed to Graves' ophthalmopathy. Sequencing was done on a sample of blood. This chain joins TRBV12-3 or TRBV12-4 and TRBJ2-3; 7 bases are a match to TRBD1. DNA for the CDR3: TGTGCCAGCAGTTTAGGGGACAGCTCGTATAATACAGATACGCAGTATTTT. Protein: CASSLGDSSYNTDTQYF.